This TCR beta chain was observed in a study of blood T cell repertoires in COVID-19. V was cut by 3 bases and J by 4 bases, with 13 bases left in between. Germline CDR1 reads LNHDA; CDR2 reads SQIVND (reference sequence). This CDR3 is 15 amino acids long. Method: immunoSEQ multiplex PCR; TCRdb's copy keeps in-frame clones and lacks some. Among 70,000 to 85,000 clones listed, approximately 89% were seen once. The specimen sequenced was peripheral blood. The chain links TRBV19 to TRBJ2-1, with TRBD1 as a possible D gene (6 bases). This clonotype was obtained from a woman between 55 and 75 years old with acute or convalescent COVID-19. The CDR3 is CASSIGRGYYNEQFF. The CDR3 coding sequence is TGTGCCAGTAGTATCGGCAGGGGATATTACAATGAGCAGTTCTTC.